The source of this TCR beta chain is a study of blood T cells in healthy people across ages. V was pared by 7 bases and J by 2 bases, with 5 bases of the junction left unmatched. The length of the CDR3 is 14 residues. Total RNA extraction produced at least 5.5 micrograms (per sample) for the study. Primed by a sample-barcoded 5' primer and a J-beta primer mix, a second PCR proceeded for 7 to 11 cycles. One entry per CDR3 protein results from TCRdb running MiXCR on the 5' RACE reads. In the table there are over a million distinct CDR3 sequences, approximately 59% of which are singletons. V usage is TRBV12-3 or TRBV12-4 and J usage is TRBJ2-3, with TRBD2 matching over 8 bases. The sequence derives from a man between 18 and 35 years old in good health. The sequenced material came from blood. The CDR3 nucleotides read TGTGCCAGCACCCCGACTAGCGTCACAGATACGCAGTATTTT. The encoded protein is CASTPTSVTDTQYF.